This is a list of T cell receptor beta chains from one sample in a study of cytomegalovirus exposure and HLA in healthy donors. Assay used: immunoSEQ multiplex PCR; TCRdb lists only in-frame clones, some missing. The sample has 150,000 to 200,000 clones, 81% seen once; the top ten hold 2.1%. Sequencing used PBMCs. These receptors all stem from a woman under 30 in good health and CMV-seropositive. Each CDR3 is given without its conserved first and last residue. The D gene is left open where the match is weak.

D | J | V | length | CDR3
TRBD1 | TRBJ2-2 | TRBV19 | 12 | ASSLQGYTGELF
. | TRBJ1-2 | TRBV27 | 12 | ASSTTDNGYGYT
. | TRBJ1-2 | TRBV6-5 | 14 | ASSYSGGFRSYGYT
. | TRBJ1-5 | TRBV7-9 | 12 | ASSLTGGLEPQH
TRBD1 | TRBJ1-1 | TRBV19 | 11 | ASSNTGDTEAF
. | TRBJ1-6 | TRBV30 | 11 | AWSVGTVRPLH
. | TRBJ1-3 | TRBV6-5 | 11 | ASSYEGGNTIY
. | TRBJ1-2 | TRBV6-1 | 12 | ASSTGGQSYGYT
. | TRBJ2-3 | TRBV6-1 | 11 | ASSRQPRDSQY
. | TRBJ2-7 | TRBV5-1 | 12 | ASSLSWQGLEQY
. | TRBJ1-2 | TRBV10-3 | 12 | AISLAGTYYGYT
. | TRBJ1-6 | TRBV30 | 14 | AWTQKGPRVNSPLH
. | TRBJ1-5 | TRBV7-6 | 13 | ASSLGAWGNQPQH
. | TRBJ1-5 | TRBV13 | 13 | ASSLGPGGDQPQH
. | TRBJ2-3 | TRBV6-4 | 12 | ASSDLAGTDTQY
TRBD1 | TRBJ1-2 | TRBV6-6 | 11 | ASSLQGSDGYT
TRBD1 | TRBJ1-1 | TRBV25-1 | 12 | ASSARTGRTEAF
. | TRBJ1-1 | TRBV19 | 12 | ASSIERSGTEAF
. | TRBJ1-3 | TRBV6-5 | 11 | VSKKPGGNTIY
. | TRBJ2-2 | TRBV15 | 14 | ATSRDRRAGTGELF
. | TRBJ2-2 | TRBV6-6 | 13 | ASRPSDKNTGELF
. | TRBJ1-2 | TRBV30 | 10 | AWSVGQHGYT
TRBD1 | TRBJ2-1 | TRBV10-1 | 16 | ASSETRDRGGLYNEQF
TRBD1 | TRBJ1-5 | TRBV28 | 15 | ASSPPGQGVSNQPQH
. | TRBJ2-3 | TRBV19 | 12 | ASSSQGSTDTQY